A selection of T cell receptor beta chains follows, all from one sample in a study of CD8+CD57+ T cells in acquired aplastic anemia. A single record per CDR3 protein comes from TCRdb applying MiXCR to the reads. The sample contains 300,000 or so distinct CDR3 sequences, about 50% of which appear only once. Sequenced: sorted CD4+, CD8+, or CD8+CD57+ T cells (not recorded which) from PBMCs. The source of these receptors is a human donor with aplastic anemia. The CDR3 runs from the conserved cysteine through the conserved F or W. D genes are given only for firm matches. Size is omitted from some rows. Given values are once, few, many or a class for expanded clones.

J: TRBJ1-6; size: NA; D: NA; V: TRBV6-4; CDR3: CASFDPGRGNSPLHF; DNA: TGTGCCAGCTTCGATCCGGGGCGCGGGAATTCACCCCTCCACTTT
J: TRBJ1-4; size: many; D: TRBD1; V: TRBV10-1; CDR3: CASSEGRQGAREKLFF; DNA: TGCGCCAGCAGCGAAGGAAGACAGGGGGCAAGGGAAAAACTGTTTTTT
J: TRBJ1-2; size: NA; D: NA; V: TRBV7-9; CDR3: CASSAKGGYGYTF; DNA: TGTGCCAGCAGCGCAAAGGGGGGTTATGGCTACACCTTC
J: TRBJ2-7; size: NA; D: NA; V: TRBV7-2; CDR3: CANSSLYEQYF; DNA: TGTGCCAACAGCTCCCTTTACGAGCAGTACTTC
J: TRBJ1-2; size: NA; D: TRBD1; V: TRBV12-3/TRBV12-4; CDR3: CASSPPLRTGDGGYTF; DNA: TGTGCCAGCAGTCCTCCCCTAAGGACAGGGGATGGCGGCTACACCTTC
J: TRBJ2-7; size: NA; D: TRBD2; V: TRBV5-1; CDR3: CASSLHGGSNTGEQYF; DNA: TGCGCCAGCAGCTTGCATGGCGGGAGTAACACCGGGGAGCAGTACTTC
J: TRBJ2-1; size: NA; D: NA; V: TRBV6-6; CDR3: CASKRGSSYNEQFF; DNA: TGTGCCAGCAAGAGGGGGAGCTCCTACAATGAGCAGTTCTTC
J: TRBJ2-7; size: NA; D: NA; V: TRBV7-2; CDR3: CAISTGGRYEQYF; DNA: TGTGCCATTTCGACCGGGGGGCGCTACGAGCAGTACTTC
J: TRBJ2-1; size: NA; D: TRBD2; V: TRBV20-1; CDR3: CSARPTSGRSYNEQFF; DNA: TGCAGTGCTAGACCGACTAGCGGTAGATCCTACAATGAGCAGTTCTTC
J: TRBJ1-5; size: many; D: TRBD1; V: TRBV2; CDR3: CASSTQGGSNQPQHF; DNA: TGTGCCAGCAGTACCCAGGGGGGGAGCAATCAGCCCCAGCATTTT
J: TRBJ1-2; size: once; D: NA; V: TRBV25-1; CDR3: CASSEWGNGYTF; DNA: TGTGCCAGCAGTGAATGGGGAAATGGCTACACCTTC
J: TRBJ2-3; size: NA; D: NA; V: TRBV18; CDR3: CASLPLAATDTQYF; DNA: TGTGCCAGCTTACCGCTAGCTGCAACAGATACGCAGTATTTT
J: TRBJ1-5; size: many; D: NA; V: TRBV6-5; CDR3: CASSPAFALGNQPQHF; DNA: TGTGCCAGCAGTCCGGCGTTTGCCCTGGGCAATCAGCCCCAGCATTTT
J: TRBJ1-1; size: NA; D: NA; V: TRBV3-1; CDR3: CASSQPGLNTEAFF; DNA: TGTGCCAGCAGCCAGCCGGGTTTGAACACTGAAGCTTTCTTT
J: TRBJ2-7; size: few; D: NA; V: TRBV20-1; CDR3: CSAREWRDRAYEQYF; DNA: TGCAGTGCTAGAGAATGGAGGGACCGCGCCTACGAGCAGTACTTC
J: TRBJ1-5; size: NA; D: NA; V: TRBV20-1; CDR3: CSASGQSGMDQPQHF; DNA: TGCAGTGCTAGCGGACAGTCGGGAATGGATCAGCCCCAGCATTTT
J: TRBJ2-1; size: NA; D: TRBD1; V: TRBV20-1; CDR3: CSARDRGSYSEQFF; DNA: TGCAGTGCTAGGGACAGGGGTTCCTACAGTGAGCAGTTCTTC
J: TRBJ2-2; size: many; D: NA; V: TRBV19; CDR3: CASSIWTRDTGELFF; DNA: TGTGCCAGTAGTATATGGACCAGGGACACCGGGGAGCTGTTTTTT
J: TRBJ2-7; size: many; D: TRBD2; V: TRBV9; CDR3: CASSVVPAGPYEQYF; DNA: TGTGCCAGCAGCGTTGTACCAGCGGGGCCCTACGAGCAGTACTTC
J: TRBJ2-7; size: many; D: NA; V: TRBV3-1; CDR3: CASSQEGAKRHYEQYF; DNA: TGTGCCAGCAGCCAAGAGGGGGCTAAGCGTCACTACGAGCAGTACTTC
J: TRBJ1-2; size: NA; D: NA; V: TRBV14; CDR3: CASSQLQGVNYGYTF; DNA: TGTGCCAGCAGCCAACTACAGGGAGTTAACTATGGCTACACCTTC
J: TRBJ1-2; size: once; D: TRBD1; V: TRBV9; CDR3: CASTTQGYGYTF; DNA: TGTGCCAGCACTACACAGGGGTATGGCTACACCTTC
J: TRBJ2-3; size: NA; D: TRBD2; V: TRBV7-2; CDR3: CASSSLGTSGGSVYF; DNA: TGTGCCAGCAGCTCCTTGGGGACTAGCGGGGGGTCCGTATATTTT
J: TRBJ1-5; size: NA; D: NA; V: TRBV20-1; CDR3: CSARDSSNQPQHF; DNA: TGCAGTGCTAGGGACAGCTCCAATCAGCCCCAGCATTTT